This record looks at one T cell receptor (beta chain) sequence and its context. Its specificity is unknown. TCRdb keeps only in-frame clones here, not all; method: immunoSEQ multiplex PCR. The sample records around 70,000 clones, about 90% being singletons. This sample was taken from a study of T cell responses to AZD1222 COVID-19 vaccine. Study results and caveats: Just a handful of AZD1222 recipients were seropositive at baseline. Donors skewed white British and female; clonal diversity was possibly underestimated.

CDR1 is SGDLS and CDR2 is YYNGEE in the germline V gene. With 2 bases removed from V and 0 bases from J, the gap between germline ends came to 12 bases. This CDR3 spans 17 amino acids. Doses given second, at about 4 or about 12 weeks, were pooled. The sample in question was peripheral blood, obtained 28 days after the second AZD1222 dose. The TCR originated in an adult who received the AZD1222 COVID-19 vaccine. The chain has TRBV9 and TRBJ2-6; D tentatively reads TRBD1 or TRBD2 (5 bases each). The CDR3 loop is CASSVRDGNSGANVLTF. In nucleotides, the CDR3 is TGTGCCAGCAGCGTCCGGGACGGGAACTCTGGGGCCAACGTCCTGACTTTC.